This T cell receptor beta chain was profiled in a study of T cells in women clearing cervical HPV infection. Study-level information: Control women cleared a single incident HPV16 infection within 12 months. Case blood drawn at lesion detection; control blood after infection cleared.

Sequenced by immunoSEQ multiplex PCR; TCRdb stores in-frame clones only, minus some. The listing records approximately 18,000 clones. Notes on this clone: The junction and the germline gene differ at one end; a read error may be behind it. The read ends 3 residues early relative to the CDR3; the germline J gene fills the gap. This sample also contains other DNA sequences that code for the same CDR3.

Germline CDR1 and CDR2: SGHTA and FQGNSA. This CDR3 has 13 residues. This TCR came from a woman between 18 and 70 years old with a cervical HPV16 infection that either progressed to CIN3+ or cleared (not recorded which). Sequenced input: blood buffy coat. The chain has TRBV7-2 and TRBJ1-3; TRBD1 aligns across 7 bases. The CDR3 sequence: CASSQGGGNTIYF. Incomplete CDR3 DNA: TGTGCCAGCAGCCAGGGGGGCGGAAACACG.